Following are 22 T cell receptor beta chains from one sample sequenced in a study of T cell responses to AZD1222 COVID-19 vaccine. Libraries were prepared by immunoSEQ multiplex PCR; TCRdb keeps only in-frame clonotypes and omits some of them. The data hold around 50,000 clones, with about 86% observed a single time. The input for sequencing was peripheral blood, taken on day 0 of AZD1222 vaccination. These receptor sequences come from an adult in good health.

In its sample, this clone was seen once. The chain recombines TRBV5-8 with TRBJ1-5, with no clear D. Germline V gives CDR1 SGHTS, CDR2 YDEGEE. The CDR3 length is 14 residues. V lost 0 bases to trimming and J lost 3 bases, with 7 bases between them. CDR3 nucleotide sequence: TGTGCCAGCAGCTTGGCCGGGTTCAATCAGCCCCAGCATTTT. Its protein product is CASSLAGFNQPQHF. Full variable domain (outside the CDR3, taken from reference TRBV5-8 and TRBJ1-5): EAGVTQSPTHLIKTRGQQATLRCSPISGHTSVYWYQQALGLGLQFLLWYDEGEERNRGNFPPRFSGRQFPNYSSELNVNALELEDSALYLCASSLAGFNQPQHFGDGTRLSIL.

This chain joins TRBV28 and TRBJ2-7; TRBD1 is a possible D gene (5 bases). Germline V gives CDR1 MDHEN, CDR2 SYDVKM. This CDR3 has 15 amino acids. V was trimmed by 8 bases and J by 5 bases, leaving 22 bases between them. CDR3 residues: CASENPGRAGNEQYF. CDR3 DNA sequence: TGTGCCAGCGAAAACCCGGGCAGGGCTGGCAACGAGCAGTACTTC.

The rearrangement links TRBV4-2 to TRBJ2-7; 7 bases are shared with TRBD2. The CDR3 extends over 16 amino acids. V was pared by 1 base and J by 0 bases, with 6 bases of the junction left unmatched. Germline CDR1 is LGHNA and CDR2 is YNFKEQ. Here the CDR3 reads CASSQATAGSSYEQYF. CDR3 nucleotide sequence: TGTGCCAGCAGCCAAGCGACAGCGGGGAGCTCCTACGAGCAGTACTTC.

CDR3 in DNA: TGTGCCAGTAGTACCGGAGGGGGATGGAATCAGCCCCAGCATTTT. The encoded protein is CASSTGGGWNQPQHF. The V call is TRBV19, the J call TRBJ1-5; D is possibly TRBD1 (6 bases). Germline V gives CDR1 LNHDA, CDR2 SQIVND (reference sequence). The length of the CDR3 is 15 residues. V gave up 4 bases and J gave up 4 bases, with 14 bases separating them.

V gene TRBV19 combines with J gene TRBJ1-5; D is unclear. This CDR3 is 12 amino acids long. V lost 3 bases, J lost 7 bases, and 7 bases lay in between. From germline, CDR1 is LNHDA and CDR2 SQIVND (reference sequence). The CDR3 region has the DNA TGTGCCAGTAGTATCGTGAGGCAGCCCCAGCATTTT. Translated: CASSIVRQPQHF. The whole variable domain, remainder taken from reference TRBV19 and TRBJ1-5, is DGGITQSPKYLFRKEGQNVTLSCEQNLNHDAMYWYRQDPGQGLRLIYYSQIVNDFQKGDIAEGYSVSREKKESFPLTVTSAQKNPTAFYLCASSIVRQPQHFGDGTRLSIL.

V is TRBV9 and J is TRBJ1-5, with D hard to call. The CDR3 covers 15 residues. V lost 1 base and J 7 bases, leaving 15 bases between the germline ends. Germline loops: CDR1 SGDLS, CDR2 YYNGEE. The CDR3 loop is CASSVSAAGMQPQHF. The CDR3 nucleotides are TGTGCCAGCAGCGTATCCGCGGCGGGTATGCAGCCCCAGCATTTT.

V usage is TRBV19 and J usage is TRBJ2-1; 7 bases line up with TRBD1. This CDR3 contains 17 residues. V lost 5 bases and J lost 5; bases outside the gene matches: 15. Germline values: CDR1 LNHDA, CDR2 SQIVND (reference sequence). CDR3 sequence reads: CASSPKQGSVVHNEQFF. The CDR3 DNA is TGTGCCAGTAGTCCGAAACAGGGGTCGGTAGTCCACAATGAGCAGTTCTTC.

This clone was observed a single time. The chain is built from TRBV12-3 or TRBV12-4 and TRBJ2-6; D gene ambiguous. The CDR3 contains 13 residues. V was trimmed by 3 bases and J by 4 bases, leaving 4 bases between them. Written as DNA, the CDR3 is TGTGCCAGCAGTTTTTCAGGGGCCAACGTCCTGACTTTC. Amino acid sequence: CASSFSGANVLTF.

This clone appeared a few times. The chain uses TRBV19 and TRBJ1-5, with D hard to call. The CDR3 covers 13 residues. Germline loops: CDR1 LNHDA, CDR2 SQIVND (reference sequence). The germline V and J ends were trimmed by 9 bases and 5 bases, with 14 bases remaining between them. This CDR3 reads CASTSRVDQPQHF. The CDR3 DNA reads TGTGCCAGCACTTCGCGGGTGGATCAGCCCCAGCATTTT.

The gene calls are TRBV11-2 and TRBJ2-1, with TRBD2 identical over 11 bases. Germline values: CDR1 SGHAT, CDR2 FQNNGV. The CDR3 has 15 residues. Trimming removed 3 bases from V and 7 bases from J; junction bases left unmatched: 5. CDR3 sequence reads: CASSFSGGAYNEQFF. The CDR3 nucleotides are TGTGCCAGCAGCTTTAGCGGGGGGGCTTATAATGAGCAGTTCTTC. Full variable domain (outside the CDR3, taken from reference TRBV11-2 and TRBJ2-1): EAGVAQSPRYKIIEKRQSVAFWCNPISGHATLYWYQQILGQGPKLLIQFQNNGVVDDSQLPKDRFSAERLKGVDSTLKIQPAKLEDSAVYLCASSFSGGAYNEQFFGPGTRLTVL.

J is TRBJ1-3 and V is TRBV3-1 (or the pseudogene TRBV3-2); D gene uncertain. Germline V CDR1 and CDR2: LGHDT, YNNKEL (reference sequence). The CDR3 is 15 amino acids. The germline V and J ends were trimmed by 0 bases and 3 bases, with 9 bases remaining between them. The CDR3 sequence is CASSQEKIGGNTIYF. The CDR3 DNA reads TGTGCCAGCAGCCAAGAAAAGATTGGTGGAAACACCATATATTTT.

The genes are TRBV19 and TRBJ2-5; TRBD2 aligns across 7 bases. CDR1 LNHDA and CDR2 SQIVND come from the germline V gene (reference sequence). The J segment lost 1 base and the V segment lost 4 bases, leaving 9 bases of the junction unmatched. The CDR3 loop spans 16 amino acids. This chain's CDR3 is CASSTPGGGAQETQYF. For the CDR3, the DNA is TGTGCCAGTAGTACTCCGGGCGGGGGAGCCCAAGAGACCCAGTACTTC.

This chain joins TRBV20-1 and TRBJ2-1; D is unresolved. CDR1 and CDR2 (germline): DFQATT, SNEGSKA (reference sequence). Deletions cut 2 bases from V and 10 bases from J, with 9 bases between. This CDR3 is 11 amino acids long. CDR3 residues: CSARFFEEQFF. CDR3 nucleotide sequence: TGCAGTGCTAGATTCTTTGAGGAGCAGTTCTTC.

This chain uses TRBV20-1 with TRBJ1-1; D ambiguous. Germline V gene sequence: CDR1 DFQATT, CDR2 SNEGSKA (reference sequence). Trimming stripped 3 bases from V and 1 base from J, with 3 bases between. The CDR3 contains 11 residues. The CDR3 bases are TGCAGTGCTAGTCAGAACACTGAAGCTTTCTTT. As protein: CSASQNTEAFF.

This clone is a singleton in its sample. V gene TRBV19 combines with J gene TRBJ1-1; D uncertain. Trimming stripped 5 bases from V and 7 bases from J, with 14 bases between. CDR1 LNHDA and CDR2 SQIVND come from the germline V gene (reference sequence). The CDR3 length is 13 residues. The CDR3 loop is CASSWEPDGEAFF. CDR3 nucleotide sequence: TGTGCCAGTAGTTGGGAGCCGGACGGTGAAGCTTTCTTT. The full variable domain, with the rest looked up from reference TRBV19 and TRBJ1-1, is DGGITQSPKYLFRKEGQNVTLSCEQNLNHDAMYWYRQDPGQGLRLIYYSQIVNDFQKGDIAEGYSVSREKKESFPLTVTSAQKNPTAFYLCASSWEPDGEAFFGQGTRLTVV.

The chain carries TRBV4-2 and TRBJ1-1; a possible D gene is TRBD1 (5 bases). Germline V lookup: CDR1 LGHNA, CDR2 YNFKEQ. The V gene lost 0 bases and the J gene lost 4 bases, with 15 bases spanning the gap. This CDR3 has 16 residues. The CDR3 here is CASSQDLEGRSTEAFF. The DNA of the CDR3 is TGTGCCAGCAGCCAAGATCTAGAGGGGCGTAGCACTGAAGCTTTCTTT.

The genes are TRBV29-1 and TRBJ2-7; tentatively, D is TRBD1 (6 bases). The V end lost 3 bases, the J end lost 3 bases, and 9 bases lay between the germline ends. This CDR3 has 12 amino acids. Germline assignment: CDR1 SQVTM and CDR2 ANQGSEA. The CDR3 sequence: CSVDPGDYEQYF. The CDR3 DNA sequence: TGCAGCGTTGACCCAGGGGACTACGAGCAGTACTTC.

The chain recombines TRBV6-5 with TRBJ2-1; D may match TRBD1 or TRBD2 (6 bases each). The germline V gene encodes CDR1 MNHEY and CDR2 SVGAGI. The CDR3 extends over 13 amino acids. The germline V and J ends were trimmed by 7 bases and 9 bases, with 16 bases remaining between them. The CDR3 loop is CASTEKGGGEQFF. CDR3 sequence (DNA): TGTGCCAGCACAGAAAAAGGGGGAGGTGAGCAGTTCTTC.

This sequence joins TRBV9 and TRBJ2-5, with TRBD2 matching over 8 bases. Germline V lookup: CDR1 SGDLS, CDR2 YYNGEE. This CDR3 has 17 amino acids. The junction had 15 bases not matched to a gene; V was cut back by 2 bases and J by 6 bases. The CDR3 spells CASSVRPGSGDDKTQYF. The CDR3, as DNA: TGTGCCAGCAGCGTCCGGCCGGGTAGCGGGGACGATAAGACCCAGTACTTC.

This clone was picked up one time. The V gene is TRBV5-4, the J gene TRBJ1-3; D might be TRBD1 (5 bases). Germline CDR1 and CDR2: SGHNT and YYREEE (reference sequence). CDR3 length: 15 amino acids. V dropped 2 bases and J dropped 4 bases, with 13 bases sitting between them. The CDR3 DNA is TGTGCCAGCAGCTTCAGCGCTGGGGGAGGAAACACCATATATTTT. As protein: CASSFSAGGGNTIYF.

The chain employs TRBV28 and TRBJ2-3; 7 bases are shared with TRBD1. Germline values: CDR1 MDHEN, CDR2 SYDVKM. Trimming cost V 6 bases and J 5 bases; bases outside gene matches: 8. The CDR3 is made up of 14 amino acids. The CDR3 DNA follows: TGTGCCAGCAGAAAAACAGGGGCGAGAGATACGCAGTATTTT. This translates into CASRKTGARDTQYF.

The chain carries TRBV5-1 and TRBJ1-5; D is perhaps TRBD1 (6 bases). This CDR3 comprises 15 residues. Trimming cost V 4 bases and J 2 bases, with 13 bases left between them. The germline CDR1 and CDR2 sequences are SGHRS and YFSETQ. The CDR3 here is CASSAGTTGNQPQHF. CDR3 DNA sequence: TGCGCCAGCAGCGCCGGGACAACGGGCAATCAGCCCCAGCATTTT.